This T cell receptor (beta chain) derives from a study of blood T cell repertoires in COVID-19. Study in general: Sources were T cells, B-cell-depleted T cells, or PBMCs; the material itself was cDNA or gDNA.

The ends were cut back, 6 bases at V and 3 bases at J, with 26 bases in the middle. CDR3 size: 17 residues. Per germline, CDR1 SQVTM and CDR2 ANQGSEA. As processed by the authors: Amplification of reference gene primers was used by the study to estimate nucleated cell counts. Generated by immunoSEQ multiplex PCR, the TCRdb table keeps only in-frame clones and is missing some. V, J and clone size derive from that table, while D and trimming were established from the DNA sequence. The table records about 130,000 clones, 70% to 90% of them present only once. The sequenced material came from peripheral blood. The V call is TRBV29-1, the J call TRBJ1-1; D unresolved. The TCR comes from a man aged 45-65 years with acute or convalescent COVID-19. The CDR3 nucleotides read TGCAGCGTCCCCGGGAGGGTGGGGTCCCTTTTGGACACTGAAGCTTTCTTT. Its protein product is CSVPGRVGSLLDTEAFF.